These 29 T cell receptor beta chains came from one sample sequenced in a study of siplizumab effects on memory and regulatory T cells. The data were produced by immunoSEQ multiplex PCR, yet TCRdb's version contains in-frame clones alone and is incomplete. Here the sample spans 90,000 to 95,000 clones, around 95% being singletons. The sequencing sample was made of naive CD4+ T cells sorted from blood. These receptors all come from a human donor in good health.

The CDR3 region has the DNA TGTGCCAGCAGCTTGGTCAACCCTGGTGGCTACACCTTC. Translating gives CASSLVNPGGYTF. The chain recombines TRBV7-9 with TRBJ1-2, with D unresolved. The CDR3 is made up of 13 amino acids. The germline V gene has CDR1 SEHNR and CDR2 FQNEAQ (reference sequence). Trimming cost V 3 bases and J 7 bases, with 12 bases left between them.

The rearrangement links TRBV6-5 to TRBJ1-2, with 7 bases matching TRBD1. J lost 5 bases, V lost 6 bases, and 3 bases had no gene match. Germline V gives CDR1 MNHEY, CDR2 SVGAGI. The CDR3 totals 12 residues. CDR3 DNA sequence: TGTGCCAGCAGGGGACAGTTGTATGGCTACACCTTC. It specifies CASRGQLYGYTF.

CDR3 coding DNA: TGTGCCAGCAGCCAGATTAGCGGGGGACACCAAGAGACCCAGTACTTC. This translates into CASSQISGGHQETQYF. The chain couples TRBV5-6 to TRBJ2-5; TRBD2 matches at 9 bases. Germline V CDR1 and CDR2: SGHDT, YYEEEE. CDR3 length equals 16 residues. Trimming at V came to 4 bases and at J to 0 bases, leaving 7 bases not matched to a gene.

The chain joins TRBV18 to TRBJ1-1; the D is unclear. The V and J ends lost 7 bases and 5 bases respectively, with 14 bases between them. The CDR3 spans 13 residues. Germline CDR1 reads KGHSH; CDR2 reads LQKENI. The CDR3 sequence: CASLELGGTEAFF. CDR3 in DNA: TGTGCCAGCTTGGAGCTGGGTGGGACTGAAGCTTTCTTT.

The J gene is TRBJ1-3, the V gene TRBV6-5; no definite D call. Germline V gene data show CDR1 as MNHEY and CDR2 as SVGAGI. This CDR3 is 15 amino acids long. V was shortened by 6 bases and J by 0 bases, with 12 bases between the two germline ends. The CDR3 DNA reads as TGTGCCAGCAGGCTTAACAGAGGCTCTGGAAACACCATATATTTT. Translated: CASRLNRGSGNTIYF.

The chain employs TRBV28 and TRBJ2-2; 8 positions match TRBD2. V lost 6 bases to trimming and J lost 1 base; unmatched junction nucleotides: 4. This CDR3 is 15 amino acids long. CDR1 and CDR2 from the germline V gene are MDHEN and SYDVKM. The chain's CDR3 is CASSRTSWNTGELFF. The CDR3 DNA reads TGTGCCAGCAGCAGGACTAGCTGGAACACCGGGGAGCTGTTTTTT.

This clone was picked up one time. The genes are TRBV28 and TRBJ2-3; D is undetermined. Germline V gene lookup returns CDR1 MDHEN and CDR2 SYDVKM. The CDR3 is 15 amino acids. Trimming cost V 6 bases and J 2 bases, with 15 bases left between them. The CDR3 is CASSQTRFSTDTQYF. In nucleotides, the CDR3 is TGTGCCAGCAGCCAAACAAGGTTTTCCACAGATACGCAGTATTTT. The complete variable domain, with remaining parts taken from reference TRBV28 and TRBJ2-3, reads DVKVTQSSRYLVKRTGEKVFLECVQDMDHENMFWYRQDPGLGLRLIYFSYDVKMKEKGDIPEGYSVSREKKERFSLILESASTNQTSMYLCASSQTRFSTDTQYFGPGTRLTVL.

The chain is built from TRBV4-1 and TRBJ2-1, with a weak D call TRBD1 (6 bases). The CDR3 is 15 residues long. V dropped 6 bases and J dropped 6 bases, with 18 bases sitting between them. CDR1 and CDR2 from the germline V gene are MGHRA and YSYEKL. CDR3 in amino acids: CASREQGSMGNEQFF. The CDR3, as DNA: TGCGCCAGCAGAGAACAGGGAAGTATGGGCAATGAGCAGTTCTTC.

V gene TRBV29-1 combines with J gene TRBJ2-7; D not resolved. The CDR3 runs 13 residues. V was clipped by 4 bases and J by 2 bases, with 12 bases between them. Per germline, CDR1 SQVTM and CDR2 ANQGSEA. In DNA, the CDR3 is TGCAGCGTTGCGGGTAGGCTAACCTACGAGCAGTACTTC. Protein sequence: CSVAGRLTYEQYF.

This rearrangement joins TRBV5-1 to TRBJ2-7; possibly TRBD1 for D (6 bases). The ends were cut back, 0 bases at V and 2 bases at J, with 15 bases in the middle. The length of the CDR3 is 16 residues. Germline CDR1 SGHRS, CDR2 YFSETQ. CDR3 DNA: TGCGCCAGCAGCTTGGGGGGGCAAGGAACCGCCTACGAGCAGTACTTC. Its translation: CASSLGGQGTAYEQYF.

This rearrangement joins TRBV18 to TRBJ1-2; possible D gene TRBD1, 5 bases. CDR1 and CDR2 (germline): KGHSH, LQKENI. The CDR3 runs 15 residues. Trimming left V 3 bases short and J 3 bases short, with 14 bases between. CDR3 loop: CASSPGAEGDYGYTF. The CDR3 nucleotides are TGTGCCAGCTCACCCGGGGCGGAAGGAGACTATGGCTACACCTTC. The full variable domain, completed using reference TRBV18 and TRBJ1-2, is NAGVMQNPRHLVRRRGQEARLRCSPMKGHSHVYWYRQLPEEGLKFMVYLQKENIIDESGMPKERFSAEFPKEGPSILRIQQVVRGDSAAYFCASSPGAEGDYGYTFGSGTRLTVV.

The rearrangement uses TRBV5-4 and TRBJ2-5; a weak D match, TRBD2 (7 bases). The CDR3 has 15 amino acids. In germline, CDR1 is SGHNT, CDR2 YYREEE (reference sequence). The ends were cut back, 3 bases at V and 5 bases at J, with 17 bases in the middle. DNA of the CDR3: TGTGCCAGCAGCTCCCTCGGCGCGGGGGCGGAGACCCAGTACTTC. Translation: CASSSLGAGAETQYF. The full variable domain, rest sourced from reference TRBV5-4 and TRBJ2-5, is ETGVTQSPTHLIKTRGQQVTLRCSSQSGHNTVSWYQQALGQGPQFIFQYYREEENGRGNFPPRFSGLQFPNYSSELNVNALELDDSALYLCASSSLGAGAETQYFGPGTRLLVL.

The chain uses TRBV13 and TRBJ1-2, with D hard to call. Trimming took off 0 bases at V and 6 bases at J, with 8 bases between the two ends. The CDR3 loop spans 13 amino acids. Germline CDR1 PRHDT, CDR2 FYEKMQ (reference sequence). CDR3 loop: CASSLGRSDGYTF. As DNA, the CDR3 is TGTGCCAGCAGCTTAGGGAGATCGGATGGCTACACCTTC.

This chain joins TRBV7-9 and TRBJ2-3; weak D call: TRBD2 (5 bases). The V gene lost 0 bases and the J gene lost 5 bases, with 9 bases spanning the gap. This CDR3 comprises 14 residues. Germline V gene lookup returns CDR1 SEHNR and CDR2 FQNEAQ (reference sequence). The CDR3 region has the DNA TGTGCCAGCAGCTTAGCACTAGATGAAGATACGCAGTATTTT. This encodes CASSLALDEDTQYF.

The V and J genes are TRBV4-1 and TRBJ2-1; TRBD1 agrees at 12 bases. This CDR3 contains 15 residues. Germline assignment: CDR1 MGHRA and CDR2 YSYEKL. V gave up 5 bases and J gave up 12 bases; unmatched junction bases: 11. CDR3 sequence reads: CASSDRDRGPSGQFF. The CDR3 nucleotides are TGCGCCAGCAGCGACCGGGACAGGGGGCCTTCGGGGCAGTTCTTC.

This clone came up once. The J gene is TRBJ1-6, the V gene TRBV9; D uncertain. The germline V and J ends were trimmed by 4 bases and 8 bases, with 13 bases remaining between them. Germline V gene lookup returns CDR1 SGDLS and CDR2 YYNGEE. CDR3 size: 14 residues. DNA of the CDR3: TGTGCCAGCAGCCTAAACTGGGTGGATTCACCCCTCCACTTT. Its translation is CASSLNWVDSPLHF.

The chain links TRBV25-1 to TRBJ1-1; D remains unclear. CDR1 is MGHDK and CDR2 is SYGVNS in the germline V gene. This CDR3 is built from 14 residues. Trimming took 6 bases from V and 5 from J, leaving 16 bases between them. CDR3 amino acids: CASRDAVWVTEAFF. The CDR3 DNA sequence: TGTGCCAGCAGGGACGCGGTGTGGGTGACTGAAGCTTTCTTT.

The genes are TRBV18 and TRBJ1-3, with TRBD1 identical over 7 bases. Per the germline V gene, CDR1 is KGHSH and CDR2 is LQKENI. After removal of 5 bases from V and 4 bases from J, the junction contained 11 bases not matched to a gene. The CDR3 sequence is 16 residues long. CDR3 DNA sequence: TGTGCCAGCTCATCTGGGACAGCTCTTGCGGGAAACACCATATATTTT. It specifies CASSSGTALAGNTIYF.

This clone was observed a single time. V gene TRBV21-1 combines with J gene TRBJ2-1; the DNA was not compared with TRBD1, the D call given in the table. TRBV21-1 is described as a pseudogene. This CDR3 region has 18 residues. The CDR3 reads CASSPPLHLTGGSEKQFF. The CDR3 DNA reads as TGTGCCAGCAGTCCCCCCCTCCACCTAACAGGGGGTTCTGAGAAGCAGTTCTTC.

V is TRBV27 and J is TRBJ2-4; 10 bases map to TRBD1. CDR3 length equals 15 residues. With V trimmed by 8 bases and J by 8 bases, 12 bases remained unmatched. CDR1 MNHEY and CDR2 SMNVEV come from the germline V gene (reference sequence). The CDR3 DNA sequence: TGTGCCAGCGGGGTACCGGGGACAGGGGTTTACATTCAGTACTTC. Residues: CASGVPGTGVYIQYF.

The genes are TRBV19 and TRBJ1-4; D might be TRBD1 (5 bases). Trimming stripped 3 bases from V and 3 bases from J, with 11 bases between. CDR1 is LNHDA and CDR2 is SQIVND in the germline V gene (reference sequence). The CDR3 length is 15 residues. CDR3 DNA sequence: TGTGCCAGTAGTATCGTGTGGGGCCCTAATGAAAAACTGTTTTTT. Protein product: CASSIVWGPNEKLFF.

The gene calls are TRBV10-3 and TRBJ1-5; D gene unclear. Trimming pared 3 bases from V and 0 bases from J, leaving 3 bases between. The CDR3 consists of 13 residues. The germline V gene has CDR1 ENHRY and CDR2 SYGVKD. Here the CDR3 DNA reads TGTGCCATCAGTGACAATAGCAATCAGCCCCAGCATTTT. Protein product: CAISDNSNQPQHF.

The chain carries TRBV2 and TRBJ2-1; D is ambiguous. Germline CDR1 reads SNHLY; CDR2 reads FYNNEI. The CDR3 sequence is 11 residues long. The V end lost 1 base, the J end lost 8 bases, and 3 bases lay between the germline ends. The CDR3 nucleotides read TGTGCCAGCAGTGAAGAGGATGAGCAGTTCTTC. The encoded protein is CASSEEDEQFF.

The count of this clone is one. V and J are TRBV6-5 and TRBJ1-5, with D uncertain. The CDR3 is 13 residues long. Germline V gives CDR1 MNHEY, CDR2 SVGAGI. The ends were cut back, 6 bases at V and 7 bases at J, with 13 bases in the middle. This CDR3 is CASSKGSGQPQHF. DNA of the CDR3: TGTGCCAGCAGCAAAGGGTCTGGGCAGCCCCAGCATTTT.

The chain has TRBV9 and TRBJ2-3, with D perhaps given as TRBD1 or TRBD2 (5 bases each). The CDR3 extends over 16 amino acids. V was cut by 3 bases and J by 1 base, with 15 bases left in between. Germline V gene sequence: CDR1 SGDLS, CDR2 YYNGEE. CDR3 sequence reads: CASSARSGDRTDTQYF. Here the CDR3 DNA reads TGTGCCAGCAGCGCCCGATCTGGGGACCGCACAGATACGCAGTATTTT. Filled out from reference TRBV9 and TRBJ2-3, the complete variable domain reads DSGVTQTPKHLITATGQRVTLRCSPRSGDLSVYWYQQSLDQGLQFLIQYYNGEERAKGNILERFSAQQFPDLHSELNLSSLELGDSALYFCASSARSGDRTDTQYFGPGTRLTVL.

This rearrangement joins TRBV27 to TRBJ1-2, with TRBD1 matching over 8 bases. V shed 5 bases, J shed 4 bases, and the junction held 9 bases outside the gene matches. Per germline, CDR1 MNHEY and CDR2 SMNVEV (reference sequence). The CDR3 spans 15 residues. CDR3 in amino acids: CASSPTGDPSYGYTF. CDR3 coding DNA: TGTGCCAGCAGTCCGACAGGGGACCCTTCCTATGGCTACACCTTC.

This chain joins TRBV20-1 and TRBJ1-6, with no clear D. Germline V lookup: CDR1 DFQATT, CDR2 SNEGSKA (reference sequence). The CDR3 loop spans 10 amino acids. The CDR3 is CSIGPSPLHF. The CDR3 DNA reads TGCAGCATCGGACCGTCACCCCTCCACTTT.

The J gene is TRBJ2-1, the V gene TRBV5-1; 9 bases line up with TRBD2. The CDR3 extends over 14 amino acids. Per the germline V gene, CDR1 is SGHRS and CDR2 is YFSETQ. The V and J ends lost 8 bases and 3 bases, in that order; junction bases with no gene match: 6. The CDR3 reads CASCPSGDYNEQFF. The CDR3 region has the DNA TGCGCCAGTTGTCCTAGCGGGGACTACAATGAGCAGTTCTTC.

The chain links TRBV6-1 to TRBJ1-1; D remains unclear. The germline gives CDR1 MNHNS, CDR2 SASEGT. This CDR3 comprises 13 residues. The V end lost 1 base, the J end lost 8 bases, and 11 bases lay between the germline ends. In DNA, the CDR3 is TGTGCCAGCAGTGAAGGGCCAGTTTGGGAAGCTTTCTTT. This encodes CASSEGPVWEAFF.